Listed below are T cell receptor beta chains from one sample, sequenced in a study of T cells in localized non-small cell lung cancer. Sequencing used immunoSEQ multiplex PCR; TCRdb keeps in-frame clones, though not all of them. The data contain 65,000 to 90,000 clones, less than 85% of them singletons. The sample here was PBMCs, taken before any cancer treatment. These receptor sequences come from a man between 40 and 70 years old with stage II squamous cell lung carcinoma. Each CDR3 is given with its conserved first and last residue. A D gene is named only where the DNA matches it firmly.

d_call	v_call	j_call	cdr3_aa
.	TRBV28	TRBJ2-5	CAGGGRGNQETQYF
.	TRBV15	TRBJ2-7	CATSRDPGHEQYF
.	TRBV7-6	TRBJ2-2	CASSLAGAGNTGELFF
TRBD1	TRBV29-1	TRBJ1-4	CSVEGIQGGVEKLFF
.	TRBV15	TRBJ2-7	CATSIRLRTYEQYF
.	TRBV7-8	TRBJ2-7	CASSFQGTTYEQYF
TRBD2	TRBV7-3	TRBJ2-7	CASSLASGSYEQYF
.	TRBV19	TRBJ1-1	CASKSLPDRNTEAFF
.	TRBV9	TRBJ1-6	CASSDPLGERGSPLHF
.	TRBV5-4	TRBJ2-1	CASSLGTSSYNEQFF
TRBD1	TRBV30	TRBJ2-3	CARGQVNADTQYF
.	TRBV10-3	TRBJ2-2	CAIRKQGLNTGELFF
.	TRBV4-3	TRBJ1-5	CASSQDMGGGQPQHF
.	TRBV28	TRBJ1-5	CASSSDSPDGSNQPQHF
.	TRBV7-2	TRBJ1-5	CASRFDRFNQPQHF
.	TRBV29-1	TRBJ1-2	CSVEDRNGRYTF
.	TRBV6-1	TRBJ2-1	CASSLETIYNEQFF
.	TRBV5-1	TRBJ2-7	CASSLLQGGHEQYF
.	TRBV5-4	TRBJ1-1	CASSLNREVNTEAFF
.	TRBV30	TRBJ1-1	CAWSEGTHTEAFF
.	TRBV5-4	TRBJ2-6	CASSPAPGANVLTF
.	TRBV6-5	TRBJ2-2	CASKSRRNTGELFF
TRBD1	TRBV30	TRBJ1-5	CAWSTTGGNQPQHF
.	TRBV6-5	TRBJ1-5	CASSYRGGQPQHF
.	TRBV18	TRBJ1-5	CASSPSNQPQHF
.	TRBV11-3	TRBJ1-1	CASSLDSGTNTEAFF